This passage covers 2 T cell receptor beta chains from one sample sequenced in a study of shared clonotypes between healthy human individuals. The data were produced by immunoSEQ multiplex PCR, yet TCRdb's version contains in-frame clones alone and is incomplete. Of some 1.1 million clones listed, approximately 80% are singletons. Material for sequencing was memory CD4+ T cells from PBMCs. As to subset: CD45RA-negative fraction. These receptors were taken from a young man in good health. Some clones in this sample may be carry-over from other donors' samples.

The chain couples TRBV5-4 to TRBJ1-1; 8 bases align to TRBD1. From germline, CDR1 is SGHNT and CDR2 YYREEE (reference sequence). The junction had 9 bases not matched to a gene; V was cut back by 4 bases and J by 1 base. This CDR3 region has 16 residues. In DNA, the CDR3 is TGTGCCAGCAGCCGGAGACAGGGGTTGGCGAACACTGAAGCTTTCTTT. This gives the protein CASSRRQGLANTEAFF.

The rearrangement uses TRBV7-2 and TRBJ2-7; 12 nucleotides line up with TRBD2. Germline V lookup: CDR1 SGHTA, CDR2 FQGNSA. There are 15 residues in the CDR3. V lost 6 bases and J lost 7; bases outside the gene matches: 10. DNA for the CDR3: TGTGCCAGCAGTGGGGGCGGGCTAGCGGGAGGGGAGCAGTACTTC. Encoded protein: CASSGGGLAGGEQYF.